Listed below are T cell receptor beta chains from one sample, sequenced in a study of long-term antiretroviral therapy in people with HIV. Only in-frame clones appear in the TCRdb table, and some are missing; sequencing was by immunoSEQ multiplex PCR. Of 35,000 to 45,000 clones listed, 86% are singletons. Sample: unsorted PBMCs, taken just before starting antiretroviral therapy. Source of these receptors: a woman aged 18-29 years with HIV. The CDR3 runs from the conserved cysteine through the conserved F or W. A D gene is named only where the DNA matches it firmly. Rows may omit the clone size; those that give it use once, few, many or a size class.

j_gene | d_gene | v_gene | abundance | CDR3nt | CDR3aa
TRBJ2-4 | TRBD2 | TRBV7-9 | once | TGTGCCAGCAGCGCCCAGCGGGAGGGCCTGGCCAAAAACATTCAGTACTTC | CASSAQREGLAKNIQYF
TRBJ1-5 | NA | TRBV7-7 | NA | TGTGCTAGCAGCCCTTCCCCCGATCAGCCCCAGCATTTT | CASSPSPDQPQHF
TRBJ1-1 | NA | TRBV6-5 | once | TGTGCCAGCAGTGTGGCAGGGATCTCTGAAGCTTTCTTT | CASSVAGISEAFF
TRBJ2-2 | NA | TRBV7-2 | NA | TGTGCCAGCAGCCGGACGAACACCGGGGAGCTGTTTTTT | CASSRTNTGELFF
TRBJ2-5 | TRBD1 | TRBV9 | once | TGTGCCAGCAGCGCCCGGACAGGCCGCGAGACCCAGTACTTC | CASSARTGRETQYF
TRBJ2-2 | NA | TRBV7-2 | NA | TGTGCCAGCAGCTTAAGTCGTTCCGGGCAGGGTCGGGGGCTGTTTTTT | CASSLSRSGQGRGLFF
TRBJ1-1 | NA | TRBV19 | NA | TGTGCCAGTAGACTGGGGCGGACTATGAACACTGAAGCTTTCTTT | CASRLGRTMNTEAFF
TRBJ2-3 | NA | TRBV7-9 | NA | TGTGCCAGCAGAAGAGATACGCAGTATTTT | CASRRDTQYF
TRBJ2-2 | TRBD2 | TRBV25-1 | NA | TGTGCCAGCAGTGAGCTAGCGGGAGGGTACACCGGGGAGCTGTTTTTT | CASSELAGGYTGELFF
TRBJ1-4 | NA | TRBV27 | NA | TGTGCCAGCAGTTTCCAACGCCCGTCCTCAGGGGTTGAAAAACTGTTTTTT | CASSFQRPSSGVEKLFF
TRBJ2-7 | NA | TRBV7-6 | few | TGTGCCAGCAGTCTTCGACTATCGAGCTCCTACGAGCAGTACTTC | CASSLRLSSSYEQYF
TRBJ2-2 | TRBD2 | TRBV9 | NA | TGTGCCAGCAGCGTAGGGAGCGGGATTACCGGGGAGCTGTTTTTT | CASSVGSGITGELFF
TRBJ2-2 | NA | TRBV7-2 | once | TGTGCCAGCAGCTTGGGGGCGTTACGGACCGGGGAGCTGTTTTTT | CASSLGALRTGELFF
TRBJ1-1 | NA | TRBV19 | NA | TGTGCCAGTATCATGGGCACTGAAGCTTTCTTT | CASIMGTEAFF
TRBJ2-7 | TRBD2 | TRBV28 | NA | TGTGCCAGCAGTCCGCTAGCGGGAGGTCGCTACGAGCAGTACTTC | CASSPLAGGRYEQYF
TRBJ1-5 | NA | TRBV5-5 | NA | TGTGCTCCAAGCTGGGGGGGAAGCAATCAGCCCCAGCATTTT | CAPSWGGSNQPQHF
TRBJ1-5 | NA | TRBV7-8 | NA | TGTGCCAGCAGCTTAGGACGGAGAGAACAGCCCCAGCATTTT | CASSLGRREQPQHF
TRBJ1-1 | NA | TRBV15 | NA | TGTGCCACCAGCAATAAGGGGGACACTGAAGCTTTCTTT | CATSNKGDTEAFF
TRBJ1-5 | NA | TRBV5-5 | NA | TGTGCCAGCAGCTTGATAGGGGTAGGCCATAGCAATCAGCCCCAGCATTTT | CASSLIGVGHSNQPQHF
TRBJ2-1 | NA | TRBV2 | NA | TGTGCCAGCAGTGACGGGTACAATGAGCAGTTCTTC | CASSDGYNEQFF
TRBJ1-6 | TRBD1 | TRBV6-6 | NA | TGTGCCACCACCCTTCGGACAGGGGACAGTTCACCCCTCCACTTT | CATTLRTGDSSPLHF
TRBJ1-2 | NA | TRBV27 | NA | TGTGCCAGCGCGGTGGGCCAGGCGACGGCTGGCTACACCTTC | CASAVGQATAGYTF
TRBJ1-2 | TRBD1 | TRBV19 | NA | TGTGCCAGTAGCCCGGACAGGGGGTCTGGCTACACCTTC | CASSPDRGSGYTF
TRBJ2-1 | NA | TRBV27 | NA | TGTGCCAGCAGTTCCGGGAGCTCCCGCTCCTACAATGAGCAGTTCTTC | CASSSGSSRSYNEQFF
TRBJ2-3 | TRBD2 | TRBV7-9 | NA | TGTGCCAGCTGGAACAGGGCGGCTAGCGGGACCGAGAGCACAGATACGCAGTATTTT | CASWNRAASGTESTDTQYF
TRBJ1-2 | NA | TRBV7-9 | NA | TGTGCCAGCAGCCTATCCGTGCGGGGGCGACGCTCTGGCTACACCTTC | CASSLSVRGRRSGYTF